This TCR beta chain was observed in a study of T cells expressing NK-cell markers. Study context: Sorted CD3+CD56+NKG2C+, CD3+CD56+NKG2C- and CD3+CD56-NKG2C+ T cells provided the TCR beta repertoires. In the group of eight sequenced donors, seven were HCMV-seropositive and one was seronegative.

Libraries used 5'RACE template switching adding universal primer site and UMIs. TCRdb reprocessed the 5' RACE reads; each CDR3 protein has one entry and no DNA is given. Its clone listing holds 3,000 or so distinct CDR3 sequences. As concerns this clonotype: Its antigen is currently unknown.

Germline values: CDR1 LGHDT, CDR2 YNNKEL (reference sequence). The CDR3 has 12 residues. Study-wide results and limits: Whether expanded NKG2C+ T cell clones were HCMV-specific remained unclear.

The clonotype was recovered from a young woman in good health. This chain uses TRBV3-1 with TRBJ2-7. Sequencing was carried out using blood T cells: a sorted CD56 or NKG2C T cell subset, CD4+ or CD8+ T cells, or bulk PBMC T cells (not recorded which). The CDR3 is CASSQDSHEQYF.